The rows below give T cell receptor beta chains drawn from one sample of a study of T-cell memory formation after mild COVID-19. MiXCR, applied by TCRdb to the 5' RACE reads, yields one record per CDR3 protein. Among 550,000 to 600,000 distinct CDR3 sequences, about 20% were seen once, and the ten largest hold approximately 8.4%. The sequencing sample was made of PBMCs or a T cell subset sorted from them (not recorded which). Every receptor here comes from an adult woman who had mild COVID-19 (a few samples of this study predate the infection). Cell type and time point are not known. CDR3s include the opening cysteine and the closing phenylalanine or tryptophan. Fields, in order: D gene, V gene, clone size, J gene, CDR3 DNA, CDR3 protein. D genes are given only for firm matches. The size field is filled for only some rows; it gives once, few, many or a size class.

D gene: .; V gene: TRBV7-2; clone size: few; J gene: TRBJ2-1; CDR3 DNA: TGTGCCAGCAGCACCCACAATGAGCAGTTCTTC; CDR3 protein: CASSTHNEQFF
D gene: .; V gene: TRBV6-1; clone size: .; J gene: TRBJ2-7; CDR3 DNA: TGTGCCAGCAATTGGGGAATCCTAACCTACGAGCAGTACTTC; CDR3 protein: CASNWGILTYEQYF
D gene: TRBD1; V gene: TRBV7-6; clone size: few; J gene: TRBJ2-3; CDR3 DNA: TGTGCCAGCAGCCATCCTAAGGCCTCCTCGGGACAGAGCACAGATACGCAGTATTTT; CDR3 protein: CASSHPKASSGQSTDTQYF
D gene: .; V gene: TRBV10-3; clone size: .; J gene: TRBJ2-1; CDR3 DNA: TGTGCCATCAGTGTCCGGGGGTCTGGCACATACAATGAGCAGTTCTTC; CDR3 protein: CAISVRGSGTYNEQFF
D gene: .; V gene: TRBV7-2; clone size: few; J gene: TRBJ1-3; CDR3 DNA: TGTGCCAGCAGCTTTTCTGGGGACCGCTTCTCTGGAAACACCATATATTTT; CDR3 protein: CASSFSGDRFSGNTIYF
D gene: TRBD1; V gene: TRBV7-9; clone size: many; J gene: TRBJ2-7; CDR3 DNA: TGTGCCAGCAGCTTAGGGGGGACAGGGAGGACCTACGAGCAGTACTTC; CDR3 protein: CASSLGGTGRTYEQYF
D gene: .; V gene: TRBV5-1; clone size: .; J gene: TRBJ2-5; CDR3 DNA: TGCGCCAGCAGCTTGCAGGGGAACGGGGCGGAGACCCAGTACTTC; CDR3 protein: CASSLQGNGAETQYF
D gene: .; V gene: TRBV19; clone size: few; J gene: TRBJ2-7; CDR3 DNA: TGTGCCAGTAGTCTGGACACAGTCTCCTACGAGCAGTACTTC; CDR3 protein: CASSLDTVSYEQYF
D gene: TRBD1; V gene: TRBV29-1; clone size: .; J gene: TRBJ1-5; CDR3 DNA: TGCAGCGTAGCGACAGGGAATGGTCAGCCCCAGCATTTT; CDR3 protein: CSVATGNGQPQHF
D gene: TRBD2; V gene: TRBV7-3; clone size: .; J gene: TRBJ2-1; CDR3 DNA: TGTGCCAGCAGCTTAATTTCGGGAGGTAATCAGGATGAGCAGTTCTTC; CDR3 protein: CASSLISGGNQDEQFF
D gene: TRBD2; V gene: TRBV9; clone size: .; J gene: TRBJ2-1; CDR3 DNA: TGTGCCAGCAGCGTAGGGGATGTAGCGGGGTACAATGAGCAGTTCTTC; CDR3 protein: CASSVGDVAGYNEQFF
D gene: TRBD1; V gene: TRBV3-1; clone size: few; J gene: TRBJ1-1; CDR3 DNA: TGTGCCAGCAGCCCACGCTTGACAGGGGCAGCTTTCTTT; CDR3 protein: CASSPRLTGAAFF
D gene: TRBD2; V gene: TRBV24-1; clone size: .; J gene: TRBJ2-1; CDR3 DNA: TGTGCCACAACCGGCAGCGGGGGTCACAATGAGCAGTTCTTC; CDR3 protein: CATTGSGGHNEQFF
D gene: .; V gene: TRBV20-1; clone size: .; J gene: TRBJ2-7; CDR3 DNA: TGCAGTGCTAATCTCATGGCTAGCGTCGACGGCGAGCAGTACTTC; CDR3 protein: CSANLMASVDGEQYF
D gene: .; V gene: TRBV29-1; clone size: .; J gene: TRBJ1-1; CDR3 DNA: TGCAGCGTTGTTGGGGTTCCAAAGAACACTGAAGCTTTCTTT; CDR3 protein: CSVVGVPKNTEAFF
D gene: .; V gene: TRBV5-6; clone size: few; J gene: TRBJ1-2; CDR3 DNA: TGTGCCAGCAGCTTCGGGTCCGCAGACTATGGCTACACCTTC; CDR3 protein: CASSFGSADYGYTF
D gene: TRBD2; V gene: TRBV4-1; clone size: few; J gene: TRBJ2-3; CDR3 DNA: TGCGCCAGCAGCCAAGATTCCATTAGGAGCGGGACTAGGAACACAGATACGCAGTATTTT; CDR3 protein: CASSQDSIRSGTRNTDTQYF
D gene: .; V gene: TRBV11-2; clone size: few; J gene: TRBJ1-2; CDR3 DNA: TGTGCCAGCAGCTTATATGAACGGACTAACTATGGCTACACCTTC; CDR3 protein: CASSLYERTNYGYTF
D gene: .; V gene: TRBV12-3/TRBV12-4; clone size: .; J gene: TRBJ2-4; CDR3 DNA: TGTGCCAGCACGCTAGCCAAAAACATTCAGTACTTC; CDR3 protein: CASTLAKNIQYF
D gene: .; V gene: TRBV12-3/TRBV12-4; clone size: .; J gene: TRBJ2-4; CDR3 DNA: TGTGCCAGCAGTTTTCAGATTTCGGCGGGAGCCAAAAACATTCAGTACTTC; CDR3 protein: CASSFQISAGAKNIQYF
D gene: .; V gene: TRBV12-3/TRBV12-4; clone size: few; J gene: TRBJ1-1; CDR3 DNA: TGTGCCAGCAGTTTCTGGGGCGAGGTCACTGAAGCTTTCTTT; CDR3 protein: CASSFWGEVTEAFF
D gene: .; V gene: TRBV11-2; clone size: .; J gene: TRBJ2-1; CDR3 DNA: TGTGCCAGCAGCCCGCCGGGTGAGCAGTTCTTC; CDR3 protein: CASSPPGEQFF
D gene: TRBD2; V gene: TRBV4-1; clone size: .; J gene: TRBJ2-3; CDR3 DNA: TGCGCCAGCAGCCAAGGACCCTTCGGGGGGGCCAGGGCAGATACGCAGTATTTT; CDR3 protein: CASSQGPFGGARADTQYF
D gene: TRBD1; V gene: TRBV5-8; clone size: few; J gene: TRBJ2-2; CDR3 DNA: TGTGCCAGCAGCTTGTACCTCCGAGGGGGCCGGAACACCGGGGAGCTGTTTTTT; CDR3 protein: CASSLYLRGGRNTGELFF
D gene: .; V gene: TRBV11-2; clone size: .; J gene: TRBJ1-1; CDR3 DNA: TGTGCCAGCAGCCCTAGAGGGACGGGCAATGAAGCTTTCTTT; CDR3 protein: CASSPRGTGNEAFF
D gene: .; V gene: TRBV7-8; clone size: .; J gene: TRBJ2-1; CDR3 DNA: TGTGCCAGCAGCCAACTCAGGAGCTCCTACAATGAGCAGTTCTTC; CDR3 protein: CASSQLRSSYNEQFF
D gene: .; V gene: TRBV24-1; clone size: few; J gene: TRBJ2-7; CDR3 DNA: TGTGCCACCAGATACAACCACGAGCAGTACTTC; CDR3 protein: CATRYNHEQYF
D gene: TRBD2; V gene: TRBV4-2; clone size: few; J gene: TRBJ2-1; CDR3 DNA: TGTGCCAGCAGCCAACCGACCGGGACTAGTATGCTTGAGCAGTTCTTC; CDR3 protein: CASSQPTGTSMLEQFF
D gene: TRBD1; V gene: TRBV7-9; clone size: .; J gene: TRBJ1-4; CDR3 DNA: TGTGCCAGCAGCACGGACAGGGTCGAGAAACTGTTTTTT; CDR3 protein: CASSTDRVEKLFF
D gene: .; V gene: TRBV7-6; clone size: .; J gene: TRBJ2-5; CDR3 DNA: TGTGCCAGCAGCTATGGGAGGGGGCAAGAGACCCAGTACTTC; CDR3 protein: CASSYGRGQETQYF
D gene: TRBD1; V gene: TRBV7-3; clone size: .; J gene: TRBJ1-6; CDR3 DNA: TGTGCCAGCAGCCGACAGGGTGGCTCACCCCTCCACTTT; CDR3 protein: CASSRQGGSPLHF
D gene: .; V gene: TRBV5-6; clone size: .; J gene: TRBJ1-5; CDR3 DNA: TGTGCCAGCAGCTCACTCGTTGACCCCACAGAGAATCAGCCCCAGCATTTT; CDR3 protein: CASSSLVDPTENQPQHF
D gene: .; V gene: TRBV19; clone size: .; J gene: TRBJ2-7; CDR3 DNA: TGTGCCAGTAGACAAGGGGTCGGCTACTCCTACGAGCAGTACTTC; CDR3 protein: CASRQGVGYSYEQYF
D gene: TRBD1; V gene: TRBV6-5; clone size: many; J gene: TRBJ1-1; CDR3 DNA: TGTGCCAGCAGGAGACAGGGGAAAGCTTTCTTT; CDR3 protein: CASRRQGKAFF
D gene: TRBD1; V gene: TRBV7-9; clone size: few; J gene: TRBJ1-4; CDR3 DNA: TGTGCCAGCAACCTTCAGAGGGACAGGGACGAAAAACTGTTTTTT; CDR3 protein: CASNLQRDRDEKLFF
D gene: .; V gene: TRBV27; clone size: many; J gene: TRBJ1-2; CDR3 DNA: TGTGCCAGCAGTTTTCGAGGGTATGGCTACACCTTC; CDR3 protein: CASSFRGYGYTF
D gene: .; V gene: TRBV5-1; clone size: few; J gene: TRBJ1-1; CDR3 DNA: TGCGCCAGCAGCTTGGCCGGGCACACTGAAGCTTTCTTT; CDR3 protein: CASSLAGHTEAFF
D gene: .; V gene: TRBV5-5; clone size: .; J gene: TRBJ2-7; CDR3 DNA: TGTGCCAGCAGCCACTATCGATCGGGACCTTCTGTGCAGTACTTC; CDR3 protein: CASSHYRSGPSVQYF
D gene: .; V gene: TRBV6-2/TRBV6-3; clone size: .; J gene: TRBJ2-2; CDR3 DNA: TGTGCCAGCAGTTCGGCAGGGACGAACACCGGGGAGCTGTTTTTT; CDR3 protein: CASSSAGTNTGELFF
D gene: TRBD1; V gene: TRBV27; clone size: many; J gene: TRBJ1-1; CDR3 DNA: TGTGCCAGCAGTATAACAGGGGTAACTGAAGCTTTCTTT; CDR3 protein: CASSITGVTEAFF
D gene: TRBD1; V gene: TRBV5-1; clone size: .; J gene: TRBJ2-5; CDR3 DNA: TGCGCCAGCAGCTATCAGCCCCAAGGGGGCTGGCGAGAGACCCAGTACTTC; CDR3 protein: CASSYQPQGGWRETQYF
D gene: TRBD2; V gene: TRBV7-9; clone size: many; J gene: TRBJ2-3; CDR3 DNA: TGTGCCAGCAGCCCGGGACTAGCGGGAGCGGATACGCAGTATTTT; CDR3 protein: CASSPGLAGADTQYF
D gene: .; V gene: TRBV5-1; clone size: .; J gene: TRBJ2-7; CDR3 DNA: TGCGCCAGCAGATTGGCCATGAGTCAGGGTTACGAGCAGTACTTC; CDR3 protein: CASRLAMSQGYEQYF
D gene: TRBD2; V gene: TRBV5-6; clone size: .; J gene: TRBJ2-1; CDR3 DNA: TGTGCCAGCAGCCCCGGATGGGGGGGCTACAATGAGCAGTTCTTC; CDR3 protein: CASSPGWGGYNEQFF
D gene: TRBD1; V gene: TRBV18; clone size: .; J gene: TRBJ1-1; CDR3 DNA: TGTGCCAGCGCCGGACAGGGGATTTCTGAAGCTTTCTTT; CDR3 protein: CASAGQGISEAFF
D gene: TRBD2; V gene: TRBV13; clone size: .; J gene: TRBJ2-1; CDR3 DNA: TGTGCCAGCAGCTCCCAGGAGCGGGAGGGCCAAGAGAATGAGCAGTTCTTC; CDR3 protein: CASSSQEREGQENEQFF
D gene: .; V gene: TRBV2; clone size: few; J gene: TRBJ2-6; CDR3 DNA: TGTGCCAGCAGTGGAGATCCAATATCAGGGGCCAACGTCCTGACTTTC; CDR3 protein: CASSGDPISGANVLTF
D gene: .; V gene: TRBV5-6; clone size: .; J gene: TRBJ1-3; CDR3 DNA: TGTGCCAGCAGCTTGGACAGTCCTGGAAACACCATATATTTT; CDR3 protein: CASSLDSPGNTIYF
D gene: .; V gene: TRBV12-3/TRBV12-4; clone size: many; J gene: TRBJ1-2; CDR3 DNA: TGTGCCAGCAGCTCCGGCGGGGCTAACTATGGCTACACCTTC; CDR3 protein: CASSSGGANYGYTF
D gene: .; V gene: TRBV7-9; clone size: .; J gene: TRBJ2-5; CDR3 DNA: TGTGCCAGCAGCAATAGAATTTCCCCGACCCAGTACTTC; CDR3 protein: CASSNRISPTQYF
D gene: .; V gene: TRBV7-8; clone size: few; J gene: TRBJ2-2; CDR3 DNA: TGTGCCAGCAGCTTATCTTCCGTGACAGATACGAACACCGGGGAGCTGTTTTTT; CDR3 protein: CASSLSSVTDTNTGELFF
D gene: TRBD1; V gene: TRBV19; clone size: once; J gene: TRBJ2-1; CDR3 DNA: TGTGCCAGTAGCCCGGACAGGGGCACCTACAATGAGCAGTTCTTC; CDR3 protein: CASSPDRGTYNEQFF
D gene: .; V gene: TRBV12-3/TRBV12-4; clone size: few; J gene: TRBJ1-1; CDR3 DNA: TGTGCCAGCAGTTGGGGTGCCAGCACTGAAGCTTTCTTT; CDR3 protein: CASSWGASTEAFF
D gene: .; V gene: TRBV7-2; clone size: few; J gene: TRBJ1-1; CDR3 DNA: TGTGCCAGCAGCTTCGGGCTCTTGAACACTGAAGCTTTCTTT; CDR3 protein: CASSFGLLNTEAFF